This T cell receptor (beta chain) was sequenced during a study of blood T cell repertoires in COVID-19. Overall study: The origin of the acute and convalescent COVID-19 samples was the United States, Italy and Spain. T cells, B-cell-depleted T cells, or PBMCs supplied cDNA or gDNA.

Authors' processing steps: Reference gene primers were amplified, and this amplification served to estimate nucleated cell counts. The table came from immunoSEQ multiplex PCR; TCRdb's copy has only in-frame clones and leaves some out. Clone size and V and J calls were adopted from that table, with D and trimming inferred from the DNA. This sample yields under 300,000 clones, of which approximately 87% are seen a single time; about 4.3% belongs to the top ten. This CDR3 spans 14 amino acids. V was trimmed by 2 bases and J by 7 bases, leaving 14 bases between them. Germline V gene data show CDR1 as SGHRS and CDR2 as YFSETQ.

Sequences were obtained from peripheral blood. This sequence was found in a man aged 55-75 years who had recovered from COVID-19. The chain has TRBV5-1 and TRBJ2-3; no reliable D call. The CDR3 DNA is TGCGCCAGCAGCTTCGCCCAGGTCCCGAATACGCAGTATTTT. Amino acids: CASSFAQVPNTQYF. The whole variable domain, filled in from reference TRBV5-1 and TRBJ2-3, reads KAGVTQTPRYLIKTRGQQVTLSCSPISGHRSVSWYQQTPGQGLQFLFEYFSETQRNKGNFPGRFSGRQFSNSRSEMNVSTLELGDSALYLCASSFAQVPNTQYFGPGTRLTVL.